This entry lists 32 T cell receptor beta chains sequenced from one sample in a study of T cells in Graves' hyperthyroidism and ophthalmopathy. What was amplified from RNA transcripts were TCR beta CDR3 regions. The HTBI primer set drove a first-round RT-PCR of the TCR CDR3. TCRdb itself ran the multiplex PCR reads through MiXCR, one entry per CDR3 protein. The sample lists 530,000 or so distinct CDR3 sequences, about 43% occurring once. Sequencing was carried out using peripheral blood or thyroid tissue (not recorded which). The receptors were sampled from a woman aged 18-29 years with Graves' hyperthyroidism.

This clonotype was seen repeatedly, ten times or more. V gene TRBV4-3 combines with J gene TRBJ1-5; D is unclear. Germline CDR1 is LGHNA and CDR2 is YSLEER. The CDR3 is made up of 15 amino acids. Trimming left V 0 bases short and J 4 bases short, with 10 bases between. The CDR3 DNA sequence: TGCGCCAGCAGCCAAGACCGCGGGCAGAATCAGCCCCAGCATTTT. Amino acids: CASSQDRGQNQPQHF.

This clonotype was picked up many times. The rearrangement joins TRBV27 to TRBJ2-7, with D maybe TRBD2 (7 bases). This CDR3 spans 15 amino acids. CDR1 is MNHEY and CDR2 is SMNVEV in the germline V gene (reference sequence). With 5 bases removed from V and 2 bases from J, the gap between germline ends came to 16 bases. CDR3 loop: CASSPVGGAAYEQYF. In nucleotides, the CDR3 is TGTGCCAGCAGTCCTGTGGGGGGGGCTGCCTACGAGCAGTACTTC.

The J gene is TRBJ1-1, the V gene TRBV29-1, with no clear D. The CDR3 runs to 13 residues. Germline V gene data show CDR1 as SQVTM and CDR2 as ANQGSEA. The V gene lost 8 bases and the J gene lost 0 bases, with 13 bases spanning the gap. The chain's CDR3 is CSLVGDLNTEAFF. The CDR3 coding sequence is TGCAGCTTAGTTGGGGATTTGAACACTGAAGCTTTCTTT.

This clonotype was detected ten times or more. V and J are TRBV5-1 and TRBJ2-7; possibly TRBD1 or TRBD2 for D (5 bases each). Germline CDR1 SGHRS, CDR2 YFSETQ. Trimming stripped 2 bases from V and 1 base from J, with 13 bases between. This CDR3 has 15 amino acids. CDR3 protein: CASSFNFEGSYEQYF. Here the CDR3 DNA reads TGCGCCAGCAGCTTTAACTTCGAGGGGTCCTACGAGCAGTACTTC.

The chain uses TRBV19 and TRBJ2-1; TRBD1 aligns across 7 bases. Looked up from germline, CDR1 is LNHDA and CDR2 is SQIVND (reference sequence). With V trimmed by 7 bases and J by 9 bases, 21 bases remained unmatched. The CDR3 is 17 amino acids. The CDR3 coding sequence is TGTGCCAGTACCTCGGCGGCACAGGGGTTCATGAACACTGAGCAGTTCTTC. It is translated as CASTSAAQGFMNTEQFF.

The chain carries TRBV15 and TRBJ2-7; D is unclear. The CDR3 loop spans 15 amino acids. Deletions cut 1 base from V and 4 bases from J, with 14 bases between. The germline V gene has CDR1 LNHNV and CDR2 YYDKDF (reference sequence). The DNA of the CDR3 is TGTGCCACCAGCAGAGGTGGCTCTGAATTGTACGAGCAGTACTTC. Translating it yields CATSRGGSELYEQYF.

The rearrangement links TRBV24-1 to TRBJ2-1; tentatively, D is TRBD1 or TRBD2 (5 bases each). This CDR3 spans 15 amino acids. The germline V and J ends were trimmed by 3 bases and 6 bases, with 14 bases remaining between them. Germline loops: CDR1 KGHDR, CDR2 SFDVKD. The CDR3: CATSDTSGTLNEQFF. The CDR3 DNA sequence: TGTGCCACCAGTGATACGTCCGGGACGCTCAATGAGCAGTTCTTC.

This clonotype was detected many times. J is TRBJ1-1 and V is TRBV2; 11 nucleotides line up with TRBD1. The germline V gene encodes CDR1 SNHLY and CDR2 FYNNEI. V shed 4 bases, J shed 6 bases, and the junction held 7 bases outside the gene matches. The CDR3 is 15 amino acids. CDR3 region: CASSGRTGGDPEAFF. CDR3 nucleotides: TGTGCCAGCAGTGGGCGGACAGGGGGCGATCCTGAAGCTTTCTTT.

The sample holds many counts of this clonotype. The chain joins TRBV12-3 or TRBV12-4 to TRBJ2-2; 9 nucleotides line up with TRBD1. The CDR3 has 16 residues. V lost 6 bases and J lost 4; bases outside the gene matches: 9. CDR3 in DNA: TGTGCCAGCAGCCCAGGGGAGACAGGGGGCACCGGGGAGCTGTTTTTT. Encoded protein: CASSPGETGGTGELFF.

The CDR3 loop reads CASSYPGTAPYGYTF. CDR3 coding DNA: TGTGCCAGCAGCTACCCCGGGACAGCACCCTATGGCTACACCTTC. The chain joins TRBV7-9 to TRBJ1-2; 7 bases align to TRBD1. The CDR3 is 15 amino acids. The trim removed 4 bases at V and 4 bases at J, leaving 9 bases unmatched. Germline CDR1 SEHNR, CDR2 FQNEAQ (reference sequence).

This clonotype was detected a few times. The chain uses TRBV5-1 and TRBJ2-2; 8 positions match TRBD1. The CDR3 runs to 15 residues. The V gene end was trimmed by 3 bases and the J gene end by 3 bases; junction bases not matched to a gene: 4. The germline V gene has CDR1 SGHRS and CDR2 YFSETQ. The CDR3 DNA reads TGCGCCAGCAGCTCGACAGGGGATGACACCGGGGAGCTGTTTTTT. Its protein is CASSSTGDDTGELFF. Full variable domain (outside the CDR3, taken from reference TRBV5-1 and TRBJ2-2): KAGVTQTPRYLIKTRGQQVTLSCSPISGHRSVSWYQQTPGQGLQFLFEYFSETQRNKGNFPGRFSGRQFSNSRSEMNVSTLELGDSALYLCASSSTGDDTGELFFGEGSRLTVL.

This clonotype was seen ten or more times. This chain links TRBV3-1 with TRBJ2-7; 10 bases match TRBD2. The CDR3 is 15 amino acids. Germline V gene lookup returns CDR1 LGHDT and CDR2 YNNKEL (reference sequence). V shed 0 bases and J 2 bases; nucleotides not matched to a gene: 1. The CDR3 here is CASSQELAGTYEQYF. The CDR3 nucleotides read TGTGCCAGCAGCCAAGAACTAGCGGGAACCTACGAGCAGTACTTC.

A note on this clonotype: This could be a read error, since a much larger clone is one nucleotide away. The V gene is TRBV5-1, the J gene TRBJ1-5; D is uncertain. The CDR3 consists of 14 residues. Germline values: CDR1 SGHRS, CDR2 YFSETQ. The CDR3 DNA follows: TGCGCCAGCAGCTTGCTGGGTTTGAGTCAGCCCCGGCATTTT. Its protein is CASSLLGLSQPRHF.

A remark on this clonotype: A single base separates this from a much larger clone, so it may be a read error. V is TRBV27 and J is TRBJ1-6; possibly TRBD1 for D (5 bases). V lost 8 bases and J lost 8, with 13 bases in between. CDR3 size: 13 residues. The germline gives CDR1 MNHEY, CDR2 SMNVEV (reference sequence). In nucleotides, the CDR3 is TGTGCCAGCTGGTGGGGGAAGGATTCACCCCTCCACTTT. It specifies CASWWGKDSPLHF.

This clonotype appeared once. The V call is TRBV29-1, the J call TRBJ1-1, with 8 positions matching TRBD1. V shed 3 bases and J 10 bases; nucleotides not matched to a gene: 7. The CDR3 extends over 12 amino acids. Germline CDR1 is SQVTM and CDR2 is ANQGSEA. Here the CDR3 reads CSVEDREGAAFF. The CDR3 nucleotides are TGCAGCGTTGAGGACAGGGAAGGGGCAGCTTTCTTT.

The chain couples TRBV4-1 to TRBJ2-7; TRBD1 might be the D (5 bases). The CDR3 has 15 amino acids. Per germline, CDR1 MGHRA and CDR2 YSYEKL. V was clipped by 0 bases and J by 2 bases, with 11 bases between them. CDR3 protein: CASSQERRQTYEQYF. The CDR3 region has the DNA TGCGCCAGCAGCCAAGAAAGGAGACAGACCTACGAGCAGTACTTC.

As concerns this clonotype: One end of the junction is discordant with germline, which a read error may explain. The chain has TRBV7-9 and TRBJ1-2; TRBD1 matches at 12 bases. This CDR3 is built from 16 residues. Germline assignment: CDR1 SEHNR and CDR2 FQNEAQ (reference sequence). This CDR3 reads CASSSGQGAGGYGYTF. In DNA, the CDR3 is TGCGCCAGCAGCTCGGGACAGGGGGCTGGTGGCTATGGCTACACCTTC.

Ten or more counts support this clonotype. This sequence joins TRBV20-1 and TRBJ1-5; maybe TRBD1 (6 bases). The V and J ends lost 5 bases and 3 bases respectively, with 14 bases between them. Germline assignment: CDR1 DFQATT and CDR2 SNEGSKA (reference sequence). This CDR3 region has 14 residues. CDR3 residues: CSAGAGTNNQPQHF. DNA of the CDR3: TGCAGTGCTGGGGCGGGGACAAACAATCAGCCCCAGCATTTT.

This clonotype was recorded only once. V is TRBV20-1 and J is TRBJ1-4; D is possibly TRBD1 (5 bases). V lost 4 bases, J lost 8 bases, and 17 bases lay in between. The CDR3 is 14 residues long. CDR1 is DFQATT and CDR2 is SNEGSKA in the germline V gene (reference sequence). CDR3 residues: CSAKLTESWEKLFF. The CDR3 coding sequence is TGCAGTGCTAAATTGACAGAATCTTGGGAAAAACTGTTTTTT.

The J gene is TRBJ2-3, the V gene TRBV20-1; D tentatively reads TRBD1 or TRBD2 (5 bases each). This CDR3 is built from 14 residues. Trimming removed 3 bases from V and 2 bases from J, with 12 bases in between. From germline, CDR1 is DFQATT and CDR2 SNEGSKA (reference sequence). The CDR3 region has the DNA TGCAGTGCTAGCTTCGGGACCAACACAGATACGCAGTATTTT. The encoded protein is CSASFGTNTDTQYF.

J is TRBJ2-1 and V is TRBV11-2; D call uncertain. The CDR3 runs to 15 residues. Germline V CDR1 and CDR2: SGHAT, FQNNGV. V lost 0 bases, J lost 8 bases, and 14 bases lay in between. CDR3 in DNA: TGTGCCAGCAGCTTAGATGGGCCGGTGGGCGATGAGCAGTTCTTC. Translated: CASSLDGPVGDEQFF.

J is TRBJ1-5 and V is TRBV9; D may be TRBD1 (6 bases). The CDR3 sequence is 16 residues long. CDR1 SGDLS and CDR2 YYNGEE come from the germline V gene. The V and J ends lost 5 bases and 7 bases respectively, with 22 bases between them. For the CDR3, the DNA is TGTGCCAGCAGTCTCCCATCGGGGGGCCTCGGGCAGCCCCAGCATTTT. Translated: CASSLPSGGLGQPQHF.

The rearrangement uses TRBV20-1 and TRBJ1-2; 12 positions agree with TRBD1. J lost 5 bases, V lost 3 bases, and 4 bases had no gene match. The CDR3 extends over 14 amino acids. The V gene's germline CDR1 is DFQATT and CDR2 SNEGSKA (reference sequence). The CDR3 loop reads CSASGTGGGYGYTF. The CDR3 DNA reads as TGCAGTGCTAGTGGGACAGGGGGCGGATATGGCTACACCTTC.

V usage is TRBV20-1 and J usage is TRBJ2-7; 8 positions match TRBD1. V gave up 6 bases and J gave up 2 bases; unmatched junction bases: 12. Germline-derived CDR1 and CDR2 are DFQATT and SNEGSKA (reference sequence). This CDR3 spans 15 amino acids. The CDR3 DNA sequence: TGCAGTGCGAGGGTGGGGACAGGAACTACCTACGAGCAGTACTTC. Residues: CSARVGTGTTYEQYF.

The rearrangement joins TRBV2 to TRBJ2-3, with TRBD1 matching 9 bases. The trim removed 3 bases at V and 6 bases at J, leaving 4 bases unmatched. This CDR3 is built from 14 residues. The V gene's germline CDR1 is SNHLY and CDR2 FYNNEI. The CDR3 sequence: CASSDGTGMDTQYF. CDR3 sequence (DNA): TGTGCCAGCAGTGACGGGACAGGGATGGATACGCAGTATTTT.

The chain carries TRBV7-6 and TRBJ2-2, with D perhaps matching TRBD1 or TRBD2 (5 bases each). The germline gives CDR1 SGHVS, CDR2 FNYEAQ. The CDR3 contains 16 residues. Trimming shortened V by 4 bases and J by 2 bases, and 14 bases separated the two germline ends. CDR3 in amino acids: CASSSGTAGNTGELFF. The CDR3 nucleotides are TGTGCCAGCAGCTCCGGGACCGCTGGAAACACCGGGGAGCTGTTTTTT.

As to this clonotype: Compared with germline, one end of the junction differs, possibly owing to a read error. V gene TRBV7-6 combines with J gene TRBJ2-7; 10 bases align to TRBD1. The CDR3 runs 15 residues. Germline CDR1 is SGHVS and CDR2 is FNYEAQ. The CDR3 here is CASSPPGTGVDEQYF. The CDR3, as DNA: TGCGCCAGCAGTCCTCCCGGGACAGGGGTGGACGAGCAGTACTTC.

At least ten counts were recorded for this clonotype. The chain links TRBV10-2 to TRBJ1-5, with D unresolved. Germline V gives CDR1 WSHSY, CDR2 SAAADI. CDR3 length: 12 residues. V was trimmed by 0 bases and J by 7 bases, leaving 4 bases between them. The CDR3 sequence: CASSESGQPQHF. CDR3 bases: TGCGCCAGCAGTGAGTCAGGGCAGCCCCAGCATTTT.

Ten or more counts support this clonotype. The genes are TRBV6-5 and TRBJ1-2, with D uncertain. The ends were cut back, 8 bases at V and 4 bases at J, with 8 bases in the middle. The germline gives CDR1 MNHEY, CDR2 SVGAGI. This CDR3 spans 11 amino acids. The CDR3 DNA follows: TGTGCCAGCCATAGTAGCTATGGCTACACCTTC. Amino acid sequence: CASHSSYGYTF.

This clonotype was detected once. CDR3 DNA sequence: TGCAGCCCTGAAGGTCCCGGGAAGACCGTGGAGGCGCAGTACTTC. It translates to CSPEGPGKTVEAQYF. The rearrangement joins TRBV29-1 to TRBJ2-7; D might be TRBD2 (5 bases). Germline CDR1 and CDR2: SQVTM and ANQGSEA. V gave up 8 bases and J gave up 9 bases, with 29 bases separating them. The CDR3 spans 15 residues.

This clonotype was detected ten times or more. This chain uses TRBV4-3 with TRBJ2-5; 11 bases line up with TRBD1. The CDR3 runs 17 residues. Per the germline V gene, CDR1 is LGHNA and CDR2 is YSLEER. The V segment lost 4 bases and the J segment 5 bases; nucleotides outside the gene matches: 12. CDR3 sequence (DNA): TGCGCCAGCAGCCCCGGACAGGGGGCGCATTTAGGGGAGACCCAGTACTTC. Translation: CASSPGQGAHLGETQYF.

This chain links TRBV20-1 with TRBJ2-7; 13 bases map to TRBD2. With 3 bases clipped from V and 4 bases from J, the junction kept 6 bases outside the gene matches. The CDR3 sequence is 15 residues long. Germline CDR1 DFQATT, CDR2 SNEGSKA (reference sequence). The CDR3 is CSASGTSGIEYEQYF. Here the CDR3 DNA reads TGCAGTGCTAGTGGGACTAGCGGGATTGAATACGAGCAGTACTTC.